One sample yielded the 28 T cell receptor beta chains listed below, sequenced in a study of cytomegalovirus exposure and HLA in healthy donors. Produced via immunoSEQ multiplex PCR; TCRdb's table is partial and in-frame only. The sample records 200,000 or so clones, over 65% being singletons. The specimen was PBMCs. Receptors were obtained from a man younger than 35 in good health and CMV-seropositive.

This sequence joins TRBV27 and TRBJ1-2; D uncertain. V was cut by 8 bases and J by 5 bases, with 21 bases left in between. CDR1 MNHEY and CDR2 SMNVEV come from the germline V gene (reference sequence). The CDR3 has 15 residues. The CDR3 DNA reads TGTGCCAGCGGACTACCGAATGCTGGGCAATATGGCTACACCTTC. It codes for CASGLPNAGQYGYTF.

The chain couples TRBV7-2 to TRBJ1-1; perhaps TRBD1 as D (5 bases). This CDR3 spans 14 amino acids. The ends were cut back, 6 bases at V and 5 bases at J, with 16 bases in the middle. Per germline, CDR1 SGHTA and CDR2 FQGNSA. This CDR3 reads CASRTPGGGTEAFF. The DNA for the CDR3 is TGTGCCAGCAGGACCCCCGGGGGTGGGACTGAAGCTTTCTTT. Looking up the rest from reference TRBV7-2 and TRBJ1-1 gives the full variable domain: GAGVSQSPSNKVTEKGKDVELRCDPISGHTALYWYRQSLGQGLEFLIYFQGNSAPDKSGLPSDRFSAERTGGSVSTLTIQRTQQEDSAVYLCASRTPGGGTEAFFGQGTRLTVV.

The table lists this clone with a count of one. V is TRBV27 and J is TRBJ2-7; tentatively, D is TRBD1 (6 bases). This CDR3 has 18 residues. CDR1 is MNHEY and CDR2 is SMNVEV in the germline V gene (reference sequence). V was cut by 2 bases and J by 6 bases, with 26 bases left in between. The CDR3 loop is CASSLEGPRQGLPGEQYF. The DNA of the CDR3 is TGTGCCAGCAGTTTAGAGGGCCCTAGGCAGGGGCTCCCGGGCGAGCAGTACTTC.

J is TRBJ1-2 and V is TRBV11-2; no definite D call. Germline-derived CDR1 and CDR2 are SGHAT and FQNNGV. V lost 0 bases and J 0 bases, leaving 5 bases between the germline ends. The CDR3 length is 14 residues. The CDR3 DNA reads as TGTGCCAGCAGCTTAGATCCGGCTAACTATGGCTACACCTTC. The encoded protein is CASSLDPANYGYTF.

This rearrangement joins TRBV7-9 to TRBJ2-7; 8 positions match TRBD2. This CDR3 comprises 16 residues. Germline CDR1 SEHNR, CDR2 FQNEAQ (reference sequence). Trimming at V came to 0 bases and at J to 3 bases, leaving 7 bases not matched to a gene. In DNA, the CDR3 is TGTGCCAGCAGCTTAGCGGGGCCGGGAGGGGGCTACGAGCAGTACTTC. Protein: CASSLAGPGGGYEQYF.

This sequence joins TRBV27 and TRBJ2-1; D remains ambiguous. The CDR3 extends over 17 amino acids. CDR1 is MNHEY and CDR2 is SMNVEV in the germline V gene (reference sequence). The V end lost 5 bases, the J end lost 0 bases, and 17 bases lay between the germline ends. The CDR3 reads CASSLPSVLSSYNEQFF. The CDR3 DNA reads as TGTGCCAGCAGTCTCCCTTCTGTCCTTAGCTCCTACAATGAGCAGTTCTTC.

The chain couples TRBV19 to TRBJ2-1; TRBD2 matches 7 bases. The CDR3 spans 14 residues. V lost 7 bases, J lost 2 bases, and 5 bases stayed unmatched. Germline V gene lookup returns CDR1 LNHDA and CDR2 SQIVND (reference sequence). DNA for the CDR3: TGTGCCAGTACCGTTAGCGGGCCCTACAATGAGCAGTTCTTC. Encoded protein: CASTVSGPYNEQFF.

The chain links TRBV30 to TRBJ1-4; D is perhaps TRBD1 (5 bases). The CDR3 runs 12 residues. Germline-derived CDR1 and CDR2 are GTSNPN and SVGIG (reference sequence). Trimming removed 4 bases from V and 10 bases from J, with 13 bases in between. CDR3 DNA: TGTGCCTGGACCCGCGGGGGAGGAAAACTGTTTTTT. Amino acids: CAWTRGGGKLFF.

The V call is TRBV15, the J call TRBJ2-5, with D possibly matching TRBD2 (6 bases). The germline V gene has CDR1 LNHNV and CDR2 YYDKDF (reference sequence). The CDR3 is made up of 15 amino acids. Trimming took off 1 base at V and 0 bases at J, with 9 bases between the two ends. In DNA form, the CDR3 reads TGTGCCACCAGCAGAGCGGGGGTGTACCAAGAGACCCAGTACTTC. Its protein is CATSRAGVYQETQYF.

This chain links TRBV5-1 with TRBJ2-1, with D hard to call. The CDR3 totals 12 residues. V lost 7 bases to trimming and J lost 0 bases, with 5 bases between them. The germline V gene has CDR1 SGHRS and CDR2 YFSETQ. Here the CDR3 reads CASSVSYNEQFF. CDR3 in DNA: TGCGCCAGCTCCGTCTCCTACAATGAGCAGTTCTTC.

This clone was counted a single time. The rearrangement uses TRBV2 and TRBJ2-3, with 8 bases aligning to TRBD2. Germline assignment: CDR1 SNHLY and CDR2 FYNNEI. Germline trimming cut 8 bases from V and 1 base from J; bases unmatched to any gene: 8. This CDR3 comprises 15 residues. The CDR3 DNA reads TGTGCCAGCTCTTCTCTAGCGGGTCGCACAGATACGCAGTATTTT. This translates into CASSSLAGRTDTQYF. Using reference TRBV2 and TRBJ2-3 for the parts outside the CDR3, the full variable domain is EPEVTQTPSHQVTQMGQEVILRCVPISNHLYFYWYRQILGQKVEFLVSFYNNEISEKSEIFDDQFSVERPDGSNFTLKIRSTKLEDSAMYFCASSSLAGRTDTQYFGPGTRLTVL.

The V gene is TRBV5-1, the J gene TRBJ2-2, with a weak D call TRBD1 (5 bases). Germline V gene sequence: CDR1 SGHRS, CDR2 YFSETQ. Trimming removed 1 base from V and 4 bases from J, with 11 bases in between. CDR3 size: 15 residues. Here the CDR3 reads CASSLPGFGTGELFF. Here the CDR3 DNA reads TGCGCCAGCAGCTTGCCAGGGTTCGGCACCGGGGAGCTGTTTTTT.

The V call is TRBV30, the J call TRBJ2-7, with 14 bases fitting TRBD2. V was clipped by 2 bases and J by 8 bases; unmatched bases: 5. The length of the CDR3 is 14 residues. Germline lookup yields CDR1 GTSNPN and CDR2 SVGIG (reference sequence). CDR3 sequence (DNA): TGTGCCTGGAGTCCGACTAGCGGGAGGGCCAAGCAGTACTTC. This gives the protein CAWSPTSGRAKQYF.

The chain has TRBV28 and TRBJ1-4, with a weak D call TRBD1 (6 bases). The CDR3 has 15 residues. Germline CDR1 is MDHEN and CDR2 is SYDVKM. With 2 bases removed from V and 8 bases from J, the gap between germline ends came to 15 bases. The CDR3 nucleotides read TGTGCCAGCAGTTTACCGCAGGGGCTCCACGAAAAACTGTTTTTT. It codes for CASSLPQGLHEKLFF. The whole variable domain, remainder taken from reference TRBV28 and TRBJ1-4, is DVKVTQSSRYLVKRTGEKVFLECVQDMDHENMFWYRQDPGLGLRLIYFSYDVKMKEKGDIPEGYSVSREKKERFSLILESASTNQTSMYLCASSLPQGLHEKLFFGSGTQLSVL.

The V and J genes are TRBV5-8 and TRBJ1-1; D gene ambiguous. Germline CDR1 is SGHTS and CDR2 is YDEGEE. Trimming left V 1 base short and J 0 bases short, with 7 bases between. The CDR3 is 14 amino acids. This CDR3 is CASSLREMNTEAFF. The CDR3 region has the DNA TGTGCCAGCAGCTTGAGGGAGATGAACACTGAAGCTTTCTTT. Combining the CDR3 with reference TRBV5-8 and TRBJ1-1 gives the whole variable domain EAGVTQSPTHLIKTRGQQATLRCSPISGHTSVYWYQQALGLGLQFLLWYDEGEERNRGNFPPRFSGRQFPNYSSELNVNALELEDSALYLCASSLREMNTEAFFGQGTRLTVV.

This clone occurred a few times. V is TRBV29-1 and J is TRBJ2-1, with D perhaps matching TRBD2 (5 bases). The V gene lost 4 bases and the J gene lost 8 bases, with 9 bases spanning the gap. This CDR3 contains 11 residues. CDR1 is SQVTM, CDR2 ANQGSEA, per germline. The CDR3 DNA follows: TGCAGCGTTGGAAGGCGGGATGAGCAGTTCTTC. It encodes CSVGRRDEQFF.

V gene TRBV9 combines with J gene TRBJ2-7; 9 bases match TRBD1. The ends lost 2 bases at V and 7 bases at J; junction bases unmatched: 10. CDR3 length equals 15 residues. In germline, CDR1 is SGDLS, CDR2 YYNGEE. CDR3 sequence reads: CASSVSAQGAGEQYF. The CDR3 coding sequence is TGTGCCAGCAGCGTTTCCGCACAGGGGGCCGGGGAGCAGTACTTC.

The chain employs TRBV4-3 and TRBJ1-2, with 10 bases identical to TRBD1. CDR1 is LGHNA, CDR2 YSLEER, per germline. V trimming: 5 bases; J trimming: 12 bases; junction bases outside the gene matches: 12. CDR3 length equals 14 residues. CDR3 sequence reads: CASSTHLGQGTNTF. The DNA for the CDR3 is TGCGCCAGCAGCACTCATCTGGGACAGGGGACCAACACCTTC.

The chain recombines TRBV5-5 with TRBJ2-7, with 10 bases identical to TRBD2. Germline CDR1 reads SGHKS; CDR2 reads YYEKEE (reference sequence). This CDR3 region has 17 residues. Trimming took 4 bases from V and 4 from J; bases not matched to a gene: 14. The CDR3 DNA reads as TGTGCCAGCAGCCCACGTACCGGGACTAGCGATCGGTACGAGCAGTACTTC. Its translation is CASSPRTGTSDRYEQYF.

The chain employs TRBV10-3 and TRBJ2-1, with TRBD2 as a possible D gene (5 bases). Germline V gene sequence: CDR1 ENHRY, CDR2 SYGVKD. Trimming removed 6 bases from V and 0 bases from J, with 12 bases in between. CDR3 length equals 15 residues. CDR3 nucleotide sequence: TGTGCCATCAGCCGCGATGGGAGCTCCTACAATGAGCAGTTCTTC. This encodes CAISRDGSSYNEQFF.

The rearrangement joins TRBV5-1 to TRBJ2-7; 13 nucleotides align to TRBD2. CDR3 length equals 16 residues. CDR1 and CDR2 from the germline V gene are SGHRS and YFSETQ. V was clipped by 4 bases and J by 6 bases; unmatched bases: 10. Written as DNA, the CDR3 is TGCGCCAGCAGCCCCGGACTAGCGGGGGTCCTACGCGAGCAGTACTTC. This translates into CASSPGLAGVLREQYF. Full variable domain (remainder filled in from reference TRBV5-1 and TRBJ2-7): KAGVTQTPRYLIKTRGQQVTLSCSPISGHRSVSWYQQTPGQGLQFLFEYFSETQRNKGNFPGRFSGRQFSNSRSEMNVSTLELGDSALYLCASSPGLAGVLREQYFGPGTRLTVT.

The chain employs TRBV6-5 and TRBJ2-7, with D perhaps TRBD2 (5 bases). CDR3 length: 14 residues. The ends were cut back, 8 bases at V and 5 bases at J, with 19 bases in the middle. The V gene's germline CDR1 is MNHEY and CDR2 SVGAGI. CDR3 in amino acids: CASSWGVAIDEQYF. The CDR3 nucleotides read TGTGCCAGCTCCTGGGGAGTGGCTATTGACGAGCAGTACTTC.

The V and J genes are TRBV7-3 and TRBJ1-2; D is unclear. The ends were cut back, 4 bases at V and 8 bases at J, with 11 bases in the middle. The V gene's germline CDR1 is SGHTA and CDR2 FQGTGA. The CDR3 runs 12 residues. Written as DNA, the CDR3 is TGTGCCAGCAGCTACAGACATGACGGCTACACCTTC. It yields the protein CASSYRHDGYTF.

The chain uses TRBV23-1 and TRBJ1-2; D is uncertain. TRBV23-1 is an open reading frame, and its role is uncertain. CDR3 length: 13 residues. V lost 1 base, J lost 8 bases, and 11 bases lay in between. The chain's CDR3 is CASSQFGSWGYTF. DNA of the CDR3: TGCGCCAGCAGTCAATTTGGGAGTTGGGGCTACACCTTC.

This clone came up once. The chain combines TRBV5-5 with TRBJ2-3; D remains unclear. Germline V CDR1 and CDR2: SGHKS, YYEKEE (reference sequence). V lost 0 bases and J 3 bases, leaving 8 bases between the germline ends. The CDR3 has 14 amino acids. In DNA form, the CDR3 reads TGTGCCAGCAGCTTGGAGTTCAGAACAGATACGCAGTATTTT. Translation: CASSLEFRTDTQYF.

This clone was seen a handful of times. The sample holds other DNA sequences that translate to the same CDR3. This rearrangement joins TRBV5-4 to TRBJ1-1; D gene uncertain. The CDR3 covers 14 residues. The V gene's germline CDR1 is SGHNT and CDR2 YYREEE (reference sequence). V was cut by 1 base and J by 1 base, with 8 bases left in between. CDR3 amino acids: CASSLSGWNTEAFF. DNA of the CDR3: TGTGCCAGCAGCTTGTCGGGATGGAACACTGAAGCTTTCTTT. Full variable domain (rest looked up from reference TRBV5-4 and TRBJ1-1): ETGVTQSPTHLIKTRGQQVTLRCSSQSGHNTVSWYQQALGQGPQFIFQYYREEENGRGNFPPRFSGLQFPNYSSELNVNALELDDSALYLCASSLSGWNTEAFFGQGTRLTVV.

Concerning this clone: The sample carries other DNA sequences with the same CDR3. The chain employs TRBV27 and TRBJ2-7, with D perhaps TRBD1 (5 bases). The V and J ends lost 3 bases and 4 bases respectively, with 10 bases between them. Germline loops: CDR1 MNHEY, CDR2 SMNVEV (reference sequence). The CDR3 consists of 13 residues. This chain's CDR3 is CASSFQGPYEQYF. The CDR3 DNA reads TGTGCCAGCAGTTTTCAGGGCCCATACGAGCAGTACTTC.

This clone was detected only once. V gene TRBV9 combines with J gene TRBJ1-2; D is possibly TRBD1 (5 bases). CDR3 size: 14 residues. The ends were cut back, 5 bases at V and 4 bases at J, with 15 bases in the middle. Germline V lookup: CDR1 SGDLS, CDR2 YYNGEE. In DNA, the CDR3 is TGTGCCAGCAGAGGACAAGGCGAAATCTATGGCTACACCTTC. The encoded protein is CASRGQGEIYGYTF.